These T cell receptor beta chains were read from a single sample in a study of cytomegalovirus exposure and HLA in healthy donors. Clones were sequenced by immunoSEQ multiplex PCR, and TCRdb holds only the in-frame ones, with some missing. Of around 300,000 clones listed, 87% are singletons. The specimen was PBMCs. The receptors come from a woman aged 30 to 39 in good health and CMV-seropositive. CDR3s include the opening cysteine and the closing phenylalanine or tryptophan. A D gene is named only where the DNA matches it firmly. Not every row has a clone size; where given, it reads once, few, many or a size class.

D	size	V	J	DNA	CDR3
TRBD1	NA	TRBV5-4	TRBJ1-4	TGTGCCAGCAGCCAGACAGGGACTAATGAAAAACTGTTTTTT	CASSQTGTNEKLFF
TRBD2	NA	TRBV27	TRBJ2-7	TGTGCCAGCAGTCGGGATTTGAGACTAGCGGGGGGGCGGTCCTACGAGCAGTACTTC	CASSRDLRLAGGRSYEQYF
NA	NA	TRBV7-9	TRBJ2-1	TGTGCCAGCAGCTTAGCTTTTCCAGGCAACAATGAGCAGTTCTTC	CASSLAFPGNNEQFF
TRBD1	NA	TRBV4-3	TRBJ1-2	TGCGCCAGCAGCCAAGCACAGGGGGCTGATGGCTACACCTTC	CASSQAQGADGYTF
TRBD2	NA	TRBV7-2	TRBJ2-4	TGTGCCAGCAGCAAAACCGGGTCCAGCGGGGACATTCAGTACTTC	CASSKTGSSGDIQYF
TRBD2	NA	TRBV5-4	TRBJ2-7	TGTGCCAGCAGGGAGGGACTAGCGTCCTACGAGCAGTACTTC	CASREGLASYEQYF
NA	NA	TRBV5-4	TRBJ1-4	TGTGCCAGCAGCTTGACCTCTTCTGAAAAACTGTTTTTT	CASSLTSSEKLFF
NA	few	TRBV4-1	TRBJ2-7	TGCGCCAGCAGCCAAGACGTGATCTACGAGCAGTACTTC	CASSQDVIYEQYF
NA	NA	TRBV7-9	TRBJ1-2	TGTGCCAGCAGCTTAGAAGGGGAAGCTAACTATGGCTACACCTTC	CASSLEGEANYGYTF
NA	NA	TRBV6-5	TRBJ1-3	TGTGCCAGCAGTTGGAGTGGCTCTGGAAACACCATATATTTT	CASSWSGSGNTIYF
NA	NA	TRBV28	TRBJ1-5	TGTGCCAGCAGGAGGACAGTTTTCAATCAGCCCCAGCATTTT	CASRRTVFNQPQHF
NA	NA	TRBV7-6	TRBJ2-7	TGTGCCAGCAGTACCTCGGGACTCAACTACGAGCAGTACTTC	CASSTSGLNYEQYF
TRBD1	NA	TRBV9	TRBJ2-2	TGTGCCAGCAGCGCGAGGGGACAGGAGAACACCGGGGAGCTGTTTTTT	CASSARGQENTGELFF
TRBD2	NA	TRBV9	TRBJ2-1	TGTGCCAGCAGCGTCACCGGGACTAGTGACAATGAGCAGTTCTTC	CASSVTGTSDNEQFF
TRBD2	NA	TRBV29-1	TRBJ2-1	TGCAGCGTTGAAGATCTTTTCGACGGACTAGCGGGAGTCGTAGATGAGCAGTTCTTC	CSVEDLFDGLAGVVDEQFF
TRBD1	NA	TRBV11-2	TRBJ2-7	TGTGCCAGCAGCAGCCGGGACAGGGCCCCCTACGAGCAGTACTTC	CASSSRDRAPYEQYF
NA	NA	TRBV4-3	TRBJ2-7	TGCGCCAGCAGCCAAGAGTCGGGTCTTGGCGCCTACGAGCAGTACTTC	CASSQESGLGAYEQYF
NA	NA	TRBV5-5	TRBJ2-3	TGTGCCAGCAGCTTGGCCCCGCCAGACCAGCAGTATTTT	CASSLAPPDQQYF
TRBD2	NA	TRBV9	TRBJ2-7	TGTGCCAGCAGCCCAGAAGGGAGGGCGCGTTCCTACGAGCAGTACTTC	CASSPEGRARSYEQYF
TRBD1	NA	TRBV7-2	TRBJ2-7	TGTGCCAGCAGCTTAGGGGTGGCCGGGACAGTACCCTACGAGCAGTACTTC	CASSLGVAGTVPYEQYF
NA	NA	TRBV18	TRBJ1-3	TGTGCCAGCTCACCTAAGGAGACTCTCTCTGGAAACACCATATATTTT	CASSPKETLSGNTIYF
TRBD2	NA	TRBV5-4	TRBJ2-7	TGTGCCAGCAGCCCCCGGACTAGCCCCCACGAGCAGTACTTC	CASSPRTSPHEQYF
NA	NA	TRBV19	TRBJ1-5	TGTGCCAGTAGTACCCGGACAGCTAGCCTGCCCCAGCATTTT	CASSTRTASLPQHF
TRBD1	NA	TRBV19	TRBJ2-7	TGTGCCAGTAGTGGGACAGGCTACGAGCAGTACTTC	CASSGTGYEQYF
NA	NA	TRBV19	TRBJ1-3	TGTGCCAGTAGTATAGAGACAACTGGAAACACCATATATTTT	CASSIETTGNTIYF
NA	NA	TRBV4-1	TRBJ2-1	TGCGCCAGCAGCCAAGTTGACAACAATGAGCAGTTCTTC	CASSQVDNNEQFF
NA	NA	TRBV18	TRBJ1-4	TGTGCCAGCTCACCCGGGACCAACGAAAAACTGTTTTTT	CASSPGTNEKLFF
NA	NA	TRBV10-3	TRBJ2-3	TGTGCCATCAGTGAGTCACAGGTCACAGATACGCAGTATTTT	CAISESQVTDTQYF
TRBD1	NA	TRBV2	TRBJ1-4	TGTGCCAGCAGTGGGACCGTCATCGGGACAGGGTATGAAAAACTGTTTTTT	CASSGTVIGTGYEKLFF
TRBD2	few	TRBV7-3	TRBJ2-2	TGTGCCAGCAGCTTAGCGGGAGGGAGTACCGGGGAGCTGTTTTTT	CASSLAGGSTGELFF
NA	NA	TRBV5-1	TRBJ1-4	TGCGCCAGCAGACAAGGCAGTGCAACTAATGAAAAACTGTTTTTT	CASRQGSATNEKLFF
NA	NA	TRBV28	TRBJ1-1	TGTGCCAGCAGAGCTCTGCAACTGAGAGGAGAAGCTTTCTTT	CASRALQLRGEAFF
NA	NA	TRBV5-1	TRBJ1-5	TGCGCCAGCAGCTCCCCGGGACACCCGGTGGGGAGCAATCAGCCCCAGCATTTT	CASSSPGHPVGSNQPQHF
NA	NA	TRBV9	TRBJ2-6	TGTGCCAGCAGCCCACAGGGTGGGGCCAACGTCCTGACTTTC	CASSPQGGANVLTF
NA	NA	TRBV14	TRBJ2-1	TGTGCCAGCTCCTCGATCCCCCAGGGTGAGCAGTTCTTC	CASSSIPQGEQFF
TRBD1	NA	TRBV27	TRBJ2-7	TGTGCCAGCAGTCGGAGGACAGGGAGCTACGAGCAGTACTTC	CASSRRTGSYEQYF
TRBD2	NA	TRBV7-2	TRBJ2-7	TGTGCCAGCAGCCCCCGAGGAGGTAGCGGGGGACCGGGGGAGCAGTACTTC	CASSPRGGSGGPGEQYF
NA	NA	TRBV13	TRBJ2-7	TGTGCCAGCAGCTCCCGATACGAGCAGTACTTC	CASSSRYEQYF
NA	NA	TRBV29-1	TRBJ1-1	TGCAGCGTTGAAGCCCTATACTGGAACACTGAAGCTTTCTTT	CSVEALYWNTEAFF
NA	NA	TRBV28	TRBJ2-5	TGTGCCAGCAGTTTAATGCTAAAGTGGGACCAGTACTTC	CASSLMLKWDQYF
NA	NA	TRBV6-6	TRBJ1-2	TGTGCCAGCAGTTACGCCAGGGACGGCAACTATGGCTACACCTTC	CASSYARDGNYGYTF